The source of this T cell receptor beta chain is a study of blood T cells in healthy people across ages. The total RNA that was extracted per sample amounted to at least 5.5 micrograms. With 4 bases clipped from V and 1 base from J, the junction kept 8 bases outside the gene matches. The germline V gene has CDR1 DFQATT and CDR2 SNEGSKA (reference sequence). The CDR3 contains 16 residues. A sample-barcoded 5' primer and a J-beta primer mix were used in a second PCR of roughly 7 to 11 cycles. The template-switch adaptor, which had 12 random nucleotides, put a tag on each cDNA molecule. MiXCR, run by TCRdb on the 5' RACE reads, gives a single entry per CDR3 protein. The repertoire holds 1.5 million to 2 million distinct CDR3 sequences, with roughly 27% as singletons. This clonotype was counted between two and nine times.

Sample: blood. The V and J genes are TRBV20-1 and TRBJ2-1; 9 bases fit TRBD2. This receptor was obtained from a woman between 25 and 40 years old in good health. The CDR3 loop reads CSATGYSGGSYNEQFF. The CDR3 region has the DNA TGCAGTGCTACCGGATATAGCGGGGGATCCTACAATGAGCAGTTCTTC.